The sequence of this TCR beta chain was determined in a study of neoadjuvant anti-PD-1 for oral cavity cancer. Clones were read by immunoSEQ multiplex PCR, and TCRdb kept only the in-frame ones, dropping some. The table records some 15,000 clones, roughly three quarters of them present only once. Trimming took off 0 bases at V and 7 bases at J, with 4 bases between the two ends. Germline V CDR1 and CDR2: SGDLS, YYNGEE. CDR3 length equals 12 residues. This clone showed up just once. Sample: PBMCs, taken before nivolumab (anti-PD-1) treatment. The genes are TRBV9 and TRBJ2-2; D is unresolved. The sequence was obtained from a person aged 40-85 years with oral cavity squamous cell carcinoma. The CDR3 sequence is CASSVGGGELFF. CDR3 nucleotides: TGTGCCAGCAGCGTAGGGGGCGGGGAGCTGTTTTTT.